These 19 T cell receptor beta chains originate from one sample sequenced in a study of cytomegalovirus exposure and HLA in healthy donors. Sequenced by immunoSEQ multiplex PCR; TCRdb stores in-frame clones only, minus some. Of under 150,000 clones listed, approximately 84% are singletons. The material sequenced was PBMCs. The source of these receptors is a woman aged 25 to 39 in good health and CMV-seronegative.

The rearrangement links TRBV7-6 to TRBJ2-1; D is perhaps TRBD2 (6 bases). The CDR3 has 16 amino acids. V gave up 0 bases and J gave up 6 bases, with 15 bases separating them. CDR1 is SGHVS, CDR2 FNYEAQ, per germline. As DNA, the CDR3 is TGTGCCAGCAGCTTAGCCCCGGGACTCCCCCCCAATGAGCAGTTCTTC. It translates to CASSLAPGLPPNEQFF.

V gene TRBV4-3 combines with J gene TRBJ2-7; perhaps TRBD2 as D (6 bases). Trimming took off 0 bases at V and 3 bases at J, with 12 bases between the two ends. The CDR3 covers 15 residues. Germline V gene lookup returns CDR1 LGHNA and CDR2 YSLEER. The CDR3: CASSQDWAGGYEQYF. The CDR3 DNA is TGCGCCAGCAGCCAAGACTGGGCCGGGGGCTACGAGCAGTACTTC.

The chain couples TRBV10-1 to TRBJ1-6; 8 bases fit TRBD1. CDR1 is WNHNN and CDR2 is SYGVQD in the germline V gene (reference sequence). The CDR3 runs 19 residues. V gave up 8 bases and J gave up 0 bases; unmatched junction bases: 15. Here the CDR3 reads CASAPPGQAFSSYNSPLHF. CDR3 coding DNA: TGCGCCAGCGCCCCTCCGGGACAGGCCTTTAGCTCCTATAATTCACCCCTCCACTTT.

The rearrangement uses TRBV7-3 and TRBJ2-7, with 7 bases identical to TRBD2. The germline CDR1 and CDR2 sequences are SGHTA and FQGTGA. The CDR3 consists of 15 residues. The V segment lost 5 bases and the J segment 2 bases; nucleotides outside the gene matches: 9. CDR3 loop: CASSPGLSGPYEQYF. The CDR3 bases are TGTGCCAGCAGCCCGGGACTATCCGGGCCCTACGAGCAGTACTTC.

The rearrangement uses TRBV5-1 and TRBJ2-1, with a tentative D call TRBD1 (5 bases). The germline gives CDR1 SGHRS, CDR2 YFSETQ. The CDR3 has 15 residues. V lost 1 base and J 6 bases, leaving 14 bases between the germline ends. The DNA for the CDR3 is TGCGCCAGCAGCTTGTATGGGGCAGGACCCAATGAGCAGTTCTTC. Translating gives CASSLYGAGPNEQFF.

The chain is built from TRBV25-1 and TRBJ1-4; perhaps TRBD1 as D (5 bases). The CDR3 has 16 amino acids. Germline V gene lookup returns CDR1 MGHDK and CDR2 SYGVNS. V lost 3 bases and J 5 bases, leaving 16 bases between the germline ends. CDR3 amino acids: CASSEGQGRRNEKLFF. Here the CDR3 DNA reads TGTGCCAGCAGTGAGGGGCAGGGAAGGCGGAATGAAAAACTGTTTTTT.

The chain recombines TRBV28 with TRBJ2-1; TRBD2 matches 10 bases. The CDR3 has 16 amino acids. J gave up 8 bases and V 4 bases, and 11 bases lay outside the gene matches. Germline V gene lookup returns CDR1 MDHEN and CDR2 SYDVKM. The CDR3 reads CASSSGASGGRDEQFF. The CDR3 bases are TGTGCCAGCAGTTCGGGGGCTAGCGGGGGTAGGGATGAGCAGTTCTTC.

The gene calls are TRBV19 and TRBJ1-1, with D tentatively TRBD1 (6 bases). This CDR3 region has 12 residues. Trimming pared 11 bases from V and 9 bases from J, leaving 19 bases between. Germline CDR1 reads LNHDA; CDR2 reads SQIVND (reference sequence). CDR3 sequence (DNA): TGTGCCTCAATGTTTATGGGGGGGCAAGCTTTCTTT. This gives the protein CASMFMGGQAFF. Looking up the rest from reference TRBV19 and TRBJ1-1 gives the full variable domain: DGGITQSPKYLFRKEGQNVTLSCEQNLNHDAMYWYRQDPGQGLRLIYYSQIVNDFQKGDIAEGYSVSREKKESFPLTVTSAQKNPTAFYLCASMFMGGQAFFGQGTRLTVV.

Remarks on this clone: One junction end does not reproduce the germline sequence, and a read error may be involved. This rearrangement joins TRBV5-6 to TRBJ2-7; 8 bases match TRBD2. The germline CDR1 and CDR2 sequences are SGHDT and YYEEEE. This CDR3 has 11 residues. CDR3 DNA: TGTGCCAGCAGCGGGGGGGGCGGGAGGAACTTC. It is translated as CASSGGGGRNF.

This chain connects TRBV5-1 to TRBJ1-6; D unresolved. CDR1 is SGHRS and CDR2 is YFSETQ in the germline V gene. The CDR3 has 15 amino acids. V was pared by 0 bases and J by 13 bases, with 17 bases between. CDR3 amino acids: CASSLVSESRVPLHF. In DNA, the CDR3 is TGCGCCAGCAGCTTGGTGTCGGAAAGTCGGGTTCCCCTCCACTTT.

This CDR3 reads CASSSPGLVGDEQFF. CDR3 DNA sequence: TGTGCCAGCAGCTCCCCAGGCTTGGTCGGGGATGAGCAGTTCTTC. This chain uses TRBV7-9 with TRBJ2-1, with D tentatively TRBD2 (5 bases). Trimming left V 4 bases short and J 8 bases short, with 18 bases between. CDR3 length: 15 amino acids. Germline CDR1 SEHNR, CDR2 FQNEAQ (reference sequence).

The rearrangement links TRBV9 to TRBJ2-3; 8 nucleotides agree with TRBD2. The CDR3 sequence is 16 residues long. V lost 4 bases to trimming and J lost 5 bases; unmatched junction nucleotides: 12. Germline CDR1 is SGDLS and CDR2 is YYNGEE. CDR3 sequence (DNA): TGTGCCAGCAGCCCCACCGCGGGGGGCCAGGGAGATACGCAGTATTTT. It codes for CASSPTAGGQGDTQYF. Variable domain in full (rest from reference TRBV9 and TRBJ2-3): DSGVTQTPKHLITATGQRVTLRCSPRSGDLSVYWYQQSLDQGLQFLIQYYNGEERAKGNILERFSAQQFPDLHSELNLSSLELGDSALYFCASSPTAGGQGDTQYFGPGTRLTVL.

There are a few counts of this clone. V is TRBV28 and J is TRBJ1-6, with TRBD1 identical over 10 bases. Germline V lookup: CDR1 MDHEN, CDR2 SYDVKM. The CDR3 consists of 14 residues. The trim removed 6 bases at V and 10 bases at J, leaving 6 bases unmatched. The CDR3 is CASRETGGGSPLHF. The DNA of the CDR3 is TGTGCCAGCAGAGAGACAGGGGGCGGATCACCCCTCCACTTT.

The CDR3 nucleotides are TGTGCCAGCTCGGGGCAGGCGGGAGCGAACACCGGGGAGCTGTTTTTT. Translating it yields CASSGQAGANTGELFF. The chain links TRBV18 to TRBJ2-2; 7 bases map to TRBD2. In germline, CDR1 is KGHSH, CDR2 LQKENI. This CDR3 contains 16 residues. V shed 6 bases and J 0 bases; nucleotides not matched to a gene: 7. Using reference TRBV18 and TRBJ2-2 for the parts outside the CDR3, the full variable domain is NAGVMQNPRHLVRRRGQEARLRCSPMKGHSHVYWYRQLPEEGLKFMVYLQKENIIDESGMPKERFSAEFPKEGPSILRIQQVVRGDSAAYFCASSGQAGANTGELFFGEGSRLTVL.

The rearrangement uses TRBV6-1 and TRBJ1-4; the D gene is possibly TRBD1 (6 bases). V gave up 0 bases and J gave up 2 bases, with 19 bases separating them. The CDR3 is 19 amino acids. Germline CDR1 and CDR2: MNHNS and SASEGT. For the CDR3, the DNA is TGTGCCAGCAGTGAAGCACCCGGACAGTCTTACGCCACTAATGAAAAACTGTTTTTT. Translating it yields CASSEAPGQSYATNEKLFF.

This rearrangement joins TRBV5-1 to TRBJ1-4; maybe TRBD1 (5 bases). Deletions cut 6 bases from V and 4 bases from J, with 10 bases between. There are 13 residues in the CDR3. The germline gives CDR1 SGHRS, CDR2 YFSETQ. CDR3 DNA sequence: TGCGCCAGCACGGGGGAGGGTAATGAAAAACTGTTTTTT. This codes for CASTGEGNEKLFF.

This chain uses TRBV27 with TRBJ2-1; 11 bases are a match to TRBD2. With 3 bases clipped from V and 2 bases from J, the junction kept 9 bases outside the gene matches. In germline, CDR1 is MNHEY, CDR2 SMNVEV (reference sequence). This CDR3 region has 18 residues. CDR3 nucleotides: TGTGCCAGCAGTTTGGGGGTTCCGGGACTAGCGGCCTACAATGAGCAGTTCTTC. Its translation is CASSLGVPGLAAYNEQFF.

The chain recombines TRBV14 with TRBJ1-3; D not resolved. The CDR3 totals 11 residues. Germline loops: CDR1 SGHDN, CDR2 FVKESK. The V end was cut by 4 bases, the J end by 7 bases, with 5 bases between. CDR3 protein: CASSLGNTIYF. In DNA form, the CDR3 reads TGTGCCAGCAGCCTCGGGAACACCATATATTTT.

The V gene is TRBV5-1, the J gene TRBJ2-7, with TRBD1 identical over 9 bases. The CDR3 runs to 16 residues. Germline V gene data show CDR1 as SGHRS and CDR2 as YFSETQ. Trimming took 2 bases from V and 1 from J; bases not matched to a gene: 7. The CDR3 DNA follows: TGCGCCAGCAGCTTATTCCGGGGACAGGGATCCTACGAGCAGTACTTC. Amino acids: CASSLFRGQGSYEQYF. The variable domain in full, completed from reference TRBV5-1 and TRBJ2-7, reads KAGVTQTPRYLIKTRGQQVTLSCSPISGHRSVSWYQQTPGQGLQFLFEYFSETQRNKGNFPGRFSGRQFSNSRSEMNVSTLELGDSALYLCASSLFRGQGSYEQYFGPGTRLTVT.